A single sample gave rise to the 3 T cell receptor beta chains below, sequenced in a study of PD-1 blockade in classical Hodgkin lymphoma. Each patient experienced a relapse that followed autologous stem cell transplantation, and brentuximab vedotin exposure varied. It was by magnetic negative selection that CD8+ T cells were isolated from thawed PBMCs. Clones were read by immunoSEQ multiplex PCR, and TCRdb kept only the in-frame ones, dropping some. This table has about 30,000 clones, around nine tenths appearing once. The sequencing here drew on CD8+ T cells from blood, taken at baseline. These receptors originate from a human donor with classical Hodgkin lymphoma.

The rearrangement uses TRBV10-3 and TRBJ1-3; no firm D call. The CDR3 covers 13 residues. Germline CDR1 and CDR2: ENHRY and SYGVKD. The ends were cut back, 2 bases at V and 5 bases at J, with 7 bases in the middle. The CDR3 DNA reads TGTGCCATCAGTGAGGAGGCAAGAAACACCATATATTTT. Its translation: CAISEEARNTIYF.

The rearrangement links TRBV5-4 to TRBJ2-7; TRBD1 matches at 8 bases. V dropped 5 bases and J dropped 0; count of bases not matched to a gene: 10. Germline CDR1 is SGHNT and CDR2 is YYREEE (reference sequence). The CDR3 runs to 16 residues. The CDR3 loop reads CASSYGQGEGSYEQYF. The CDR3 nucleotides read TGTGCCAGCAGTTATGGACAGGGCGAAGGCTCCTACGAGCAGTACTTC.

The CDR3 protein is CASRPYGYTF. The CDR3 DNA reads as TGTGCCAGCAGACCCTATGGCTACACCTTC. The rearrangement uses TRBV6-6 and TRBJ1-2; no firm D call. Germline V gene data show CDR1 as MNHNY and CDR2 as SVGAGI (reference sequence). V was shortened by 6 bases and J by 4 bases, with 3 bases between the two germline ends. The CDR3 contains 10 residues.